At least ten counts were recorded for the clone carrying this TCR beta chain. Its target is unknown. This specimen comes from a study of identical twins. Findings and caveats of the study: The abundant beta clonotypes from cord blood had fewer insertions, and memory repertoires had none of this. Out-of-frame alpha sequences shared between twins exhibited an excess of low generation probability.

cDNA molecules carried unique molecular identifiers, and template switching added a universal primer site. TCRdb redid the calling of the 5' RACE reads with MiXCR, one entry per CDR3 protein. Among more than 350,000 distinct CDR3 sequences, approximately 9.1% were seen once, and the ten largest hold 7.5% to 9.5%. The source material was naive T cells sorted from blood. The receptor's source is a woman in her fifties or sixties in good health.

CDR3 protein: CASSFGSIGQFF. The CDR3 nucleotides read TGTGCCAGCAGTTTCGGATCGATTGGGCAGTTCTTC. The chain links TRBV12-3 or TRBV12-4 to TRBJ2-1; D gene ambiguous. The CDR3 has 12 amino acids. V shed 3 bases and J shed 12 bases, with 12 bases lying between them.